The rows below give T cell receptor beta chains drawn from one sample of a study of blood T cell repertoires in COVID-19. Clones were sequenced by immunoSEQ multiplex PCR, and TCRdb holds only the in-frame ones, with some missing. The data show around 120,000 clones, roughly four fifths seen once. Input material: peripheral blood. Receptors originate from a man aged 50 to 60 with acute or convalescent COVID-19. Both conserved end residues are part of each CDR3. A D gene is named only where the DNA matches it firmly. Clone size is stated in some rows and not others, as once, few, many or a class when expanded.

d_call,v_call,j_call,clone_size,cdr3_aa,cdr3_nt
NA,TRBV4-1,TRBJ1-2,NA,CASSPGLLWNYGYTF,TGCGCCAGCAGCCCCGGTCTTTTGTGGAACTATGGCTACACCTTC
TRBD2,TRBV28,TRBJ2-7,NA,CASSPGLAGSYHEQYF,TGTGCCAGCAGCCCGGGACTAGCGGGGTCCTACCACGAGCAGTACTTC
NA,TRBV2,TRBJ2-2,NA,CASSVILGGELFF,TGTGCCAGCAGTGTGATTCTCGGGGGGGAGCTGTTTTTT
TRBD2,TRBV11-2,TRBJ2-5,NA,CASSLVSGGAETQYF,TGTGCCAGCAGCTTAGTTAGCGGGGGCGCGGAGACCCAGTACTTC
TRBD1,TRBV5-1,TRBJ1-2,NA,CASREGAAGYGYTF,TGCGCCAGCAGGGAGGGGGCCGCGGGCTATGGCTACACCTTC
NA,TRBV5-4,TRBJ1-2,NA,CASTPGLGGYGYTF,TGTGCCAGCACGCCTGGCCTAGGGGGCTATGGCTACACCTTC
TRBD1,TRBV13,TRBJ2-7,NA,CASSHQGENYEQYF,TGTGCCAGCAGCCATCAGGGGGAGAACTACGAGCAGTACTTC
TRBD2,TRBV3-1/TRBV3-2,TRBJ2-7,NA,CASSNSGGAGEQYF,TGTGCCAGCAGCAATAGCGGGGGGGCGGGCGAGCAGTACTTC
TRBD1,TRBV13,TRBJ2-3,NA,CASSPIDRVRDTQYF,TGTGCCAGCAGCCCTATTGACAGGGTGAGAGATACGCAGTATTTT
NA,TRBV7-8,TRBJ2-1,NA,CASSSDKRASNNEQFF,TGTGCCAGCAGCTCAGACAAACGCGCGTCCAACAATGAGCAGTTCTTC
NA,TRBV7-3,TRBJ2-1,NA,CASSPTRTEKHSYNEQFF,TGTGCCAGCAGCCCCACTCGGACAGAAAAACACTCCTACAATGAGCAGTTCTTC
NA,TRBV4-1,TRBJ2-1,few,CASSQDKGRPYNEQFF,TGCGCCAGCAGCCAAGATAAGGGGCGCCCCTACAATGAGCAGTTCTTC
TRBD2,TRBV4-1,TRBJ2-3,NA,CASSQVTSGAADTQYF,TGCGCCAGCAGCCAAGTAACTAGCGGGGCCGCAGATACGCAGTATTTT
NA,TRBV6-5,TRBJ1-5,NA,CASSYSGRAGDQPQHF,TGTGCCAGCAGTTACTCGGGGCGGGCAGGGGATCAGCCCCAGCATTTT
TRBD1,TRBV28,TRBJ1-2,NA,CASSLKWTGGAIDYGYTF,TGTGCCAGCAGTTTAAAATGGACAGGGGGCGCCATCGACTATGGCTACACCTTC
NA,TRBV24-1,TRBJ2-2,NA,CATSALDGGELFF,TGTGCCACCAGTGCCCTCGACGGGGGGGAGCTGTTTTTT
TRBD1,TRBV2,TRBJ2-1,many,CARTGTAYNEQFF,TGTGCCAGGACAGGGACGGCCTACAATGAGCAGTTCTTC
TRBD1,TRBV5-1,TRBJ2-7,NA,CASSPGDRGLEQYF,TGCGCCAGCAGCCCGGGGGACAGGGGTCTCGAGCAGTACTTC
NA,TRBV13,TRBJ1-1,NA,CASSPGGLGREAFF,TGTGCCAGCAGCCCAGGTGGGCTGGGCAGGGAAGCTTTCTTT
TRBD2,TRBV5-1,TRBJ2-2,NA,CASSSTSGGLQGGELFF,TGCGCCAGCAGCTCGACTAGCGGGGGCCTTCAAGGCGGGGAGCTGTTTTTT
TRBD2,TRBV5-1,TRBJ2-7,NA,CASSSGLAIDEQYF,TGCGCCAGCAGCTCCGGACTAGCGATCGACGAGCAGTACTTC
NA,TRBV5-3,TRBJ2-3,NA,CARSFRLGGRTDTQYF,TGTGCCAGAAGCTTCCGCCTGGGCGGGCGCACAGATACGCAGTATTTT
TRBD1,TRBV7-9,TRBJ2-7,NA,CASSSAGTAGLDEQYF,TGTGCCAGCAGCTCAGCCGGGACAGCCGGTTTGGACGAGCAGTACTTC
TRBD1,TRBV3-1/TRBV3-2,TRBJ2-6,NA,CASSWDRPGANVLTF,TGTGCCAGCAGCTGGGACAGGCCTGGGGCCAACGTCCTGACTTTC
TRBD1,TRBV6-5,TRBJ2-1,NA,CASRLDRGNEQFF,TGTGCCAGCAGATTGGACAGGGGTAATGAGCAGTTCTTC
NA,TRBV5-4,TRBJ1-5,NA,CASSLAGGPQHF,TGTGCCAGCAGCTTGGCGGGGGGGCCCCAGCATTTT
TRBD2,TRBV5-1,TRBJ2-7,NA,CASSFGQAGGLEQYF,TGCGCCAGCAGCTTCGGTCAAGCGGGGGGGCTCGAGCAGTACTTC
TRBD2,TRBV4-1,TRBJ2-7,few,CASSQYGLAGAREQYF,TGCGCCAGCAGCCAATATGGACTAGCGGGAGCACGCGAGCAGTACTTC
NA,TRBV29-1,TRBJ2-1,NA,CSVDLPSYNEQFF,TGCAGCGTTGATCTCCCCTCCTACAATGAGCAGTTCTTC
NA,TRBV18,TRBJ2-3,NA,CASSDRASTDTQYF,TGTGCCAGCTCAGACAGAGCTAGCACAGATACGCAGTATTTT
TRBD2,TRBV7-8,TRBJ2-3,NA,CASSLGAGGADTQYF,TGTGCCAGCAGCTTAGGGGCGGGAGGCGCAGATACGCAGTATTTT
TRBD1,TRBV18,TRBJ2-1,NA,CASSPTGTGNNEQFF,TGTGCCAGCTCACCGACCGGGACAGGTAACAATGAGCAGTTCTTC
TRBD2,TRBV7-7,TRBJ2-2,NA,CASSLFVQGGTGELFF,TGTGCCAGCAGCTTGTTTGTCCAGGGAGGGACCGGGGAGCTGTTTTTT
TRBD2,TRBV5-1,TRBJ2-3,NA,CASSSGLAGIVSSTDTQYF,TGCGCCAGCAGCTCGGGACTAGCGGGGATAGTTTCTAGCACAGATACGCAGTATTTT
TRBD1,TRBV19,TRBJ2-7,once,CASARDRTLGDEQYF,TGTGCCAGTGCCCGGGACAGGACCTTAGGCGACGAGCAGTACTTC
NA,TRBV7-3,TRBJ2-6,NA,CASSKGAGANVLTF,TGTGCCAGCAGTAAGGGGGCTGGGGCCAACGTCCTGACTTTC
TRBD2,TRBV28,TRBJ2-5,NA,CASSLWPFLAGVTQETQYF,TGTGCCAGCAGTTTATGGCCATTCCTAGCGGGTGTTACTCAAGAGACCCAGTACTTC
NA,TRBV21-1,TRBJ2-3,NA,CASSKHPAGGGTDTQYF,TGTGCCAGCAGCAAACACCCAGCGGGGGGGGGCACAGATACGCAGTATTTT
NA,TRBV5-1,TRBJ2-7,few,CASSPNRQNNYEQYF,TGCGCCAGCAGCCCAAACCGACAGAATAACTACGAGCAGTACTTC
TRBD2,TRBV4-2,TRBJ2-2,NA,CASSHNSGGDGELFF,TGTGCCAGCAGCCATAATAGCGGGGGGGACGGGGAGCTGTTTTTT
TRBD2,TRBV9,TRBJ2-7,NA,CASSAFGTSETYEQYF,TGTGCCAGCAGCGCCTTCGGGACTAGCGAAACCTACGAGCAGTACTTC
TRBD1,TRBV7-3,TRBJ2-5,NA,CASSSYDRAGETQYF,TGTGCCAGCAGCTCCTACGACAGGGCGGGAGAGACCCAGTACTTC
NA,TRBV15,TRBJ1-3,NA,CATSRSSGEGNTIYF,TGTGCCACCAGCAGATCTTCAGGGGAAGGAAACACCATATATTTT
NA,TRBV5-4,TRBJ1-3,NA,CASSLEGALSGNTIYF,TGTGCCAGCAGCTTGGAAGGGGCACTCTCTGGAAACACCATATATTTT
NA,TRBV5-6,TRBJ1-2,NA,CASSFPTLLGDGYTF,TGTGCCAGCAGCTTCCCCACACTTCTCGGGGATGGCTACACCTTC
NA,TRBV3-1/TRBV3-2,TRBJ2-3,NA,CASSQDRGAADTQYF,TGTGCCAGCAGCCAAGACCGGGGGGCGGCAGATACGCAGTATTTT
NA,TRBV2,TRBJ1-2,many,CASNQGLPRREYGYTF,TGTGCCAGCAACCAGGGACTGCCCCGTAGAGAGTATGGCTACACCTTC
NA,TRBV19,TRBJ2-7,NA,CASSISGLLTSEQYF,TGTGCCAGTAGTATTTCGGGACTCCTCACCTCCGAGCAGTACTTC